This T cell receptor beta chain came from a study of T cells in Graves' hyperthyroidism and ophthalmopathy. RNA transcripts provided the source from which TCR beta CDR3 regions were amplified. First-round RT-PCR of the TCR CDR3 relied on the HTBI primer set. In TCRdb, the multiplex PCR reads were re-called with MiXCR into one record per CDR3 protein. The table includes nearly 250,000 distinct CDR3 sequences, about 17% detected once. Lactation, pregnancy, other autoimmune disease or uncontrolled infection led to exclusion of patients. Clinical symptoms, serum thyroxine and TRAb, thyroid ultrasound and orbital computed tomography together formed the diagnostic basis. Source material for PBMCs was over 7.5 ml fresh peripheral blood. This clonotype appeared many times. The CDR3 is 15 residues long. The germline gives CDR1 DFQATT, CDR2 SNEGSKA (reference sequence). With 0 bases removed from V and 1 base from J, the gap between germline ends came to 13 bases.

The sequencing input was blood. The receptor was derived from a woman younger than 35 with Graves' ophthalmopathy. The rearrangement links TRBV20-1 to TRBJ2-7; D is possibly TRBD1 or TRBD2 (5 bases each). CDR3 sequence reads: CSAREPGTRSYEQYF. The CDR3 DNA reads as TGCAGTGCTAGAGAGCCCGGGACGAGGTCCTACGAGCAGTACTTC.